This is a list of T cell receptor beta chains from one sample in a study of CD8 T cells in ankylosing spondylitis. TCRdb redid the calling of the 5' RACE reads with MiXCR, one entry per CDR3 protein. The top ten clones hold 0.51% of a sample with around 890,000 distinct CDR3 sequences, approximately 12% of them seen once. Sequencing used blood, either unsorted or a sorted T cell fraction (not recorded which). These receptors all come from a male donor with ankylosing spondylitis. The CDR3 runs from the conserved cysteine through the conserved F or W. Each record gives: D gene, clone size, J gene, V gene, CDR3 DNA, CDR3 protein. D genes are given only for firm matches. The size entry is marked missing in some rows and otherwise reads once, few, many or a size class.

-,-,TRBJ2-7,TRBV11-2,TGTGCCAGCACCACTACAGGGTACTACGAGCAGTACTTC,CASTTTGYYEQYF
-,many,TRBJ2-3,TRBV4-3,TGCGCCAGCAGCCAAGATAGACCCCCCGATACGCAGTATTTT,CASSQDRPPDTQYF
-,many,TRBJ2-3,TRBV5-1,TGCGCCAGCAGCTCATTGGGGACCACAGATACGCAGTATTTT,CASSSLGTTDTQYF
TRBD2,many,TRBJ2-5,TRBV7-2,TGTGCCAGCAGCCCACTAGCGTACCAAGAGACCCAGTACTTC,CASSPLAYQETQYF
-,-,TRBJ1-6,TRBV7-2,TGTGCCAGCAGTGTGACAGGAGGATCACCCCTCCACTTT,CASSVTGGSPLHF
TRBD2,few,TRBJ2-3,TRBV20-1,TGCAGTGCCCAGTTCGGGCGGGGGGTTAGCACAGATACGCAGTATTTT,CSAQFGRGVSTDTQYF
TRBD2,-,TRBJ2-3,TRBV5-1,TGCGCCAGCAGCAACTTAGCGGGACCGGCAGATACGCAGTATTTT,CASSNLAGPADTQYF
-,-,TRBJ1-1,TRBV6-5,TGTGCCAGCATCAGTAACACTGAAGCTTTCTTT,CASISNTEAFF
-,-,TRBJ2-4,TRBV5-1,TGCGCCAGCAGCTTGAGGCCGGAAAACATTCAGTACTTC,CASSLRPENIQYF
-,-,TRBJ1-4,TRBV6-2/TRBV6-3,TGTGCCAGCAGCCCGAGTATCGGGACGTCCCCGGGAAAACTGTTTTTT,CASSPSIGTSPGKLFF
TRBD2,many,TRBJ2-1,TRBV6-1,TGTGCCAGCAGTACGCGGGGGGCCTTGTCCTACAATGAGCAGTTCTTC,CASSTRGALSYNEQFF
TRBD1,few,TRBJ2-1,TRBV4-3,TGCGCCAGCAGCCAAGTGGACAGGGCACTCTACAATGAGCAGTTCTTC,CASSQVDRALYNEQFF
-,few,TRBJ2-4,TRBV4-2,TGTGCCAGCAGCCAATCCGACTTAGCCAAAAACATTCAGTACTTC,CASSQSDLAKNIQYF
-,-,TRBJ1-1,TRBV30,TGTGCCTGGAGTGTGGAAGGGAAGCCTCTTGAAGCTTTCTTT,CAWSVEGKPLEAFF
-,few,TRBJ1-2,TRBV7-2,TGTGCCAGCAGCTTAGACCTCACCGGACGGACCTATGGCTACACCTTC,CASSLDLTGRTYGYTF
-,few,TRBJ1-1,TRBV20-1,TGCAGTGCTCGTGGGGGGCCTAAAATGAACACTGAAGCTTTCTTT,CSARGGPKMNTEAFF
-,-,TRBJ2-1,TRBV20-1,TGCAGTGCCCGGACGCCTCTGAATGAGCAGTTCTTC,CSARTPLNEQFF
-,few,TRBJ2-6,TRBV4-2,TGTGCCAGCAGCCAAGTCAACTCTGGGGCCAACGTCCTGACTTTC,CASSQVNSGANVLTF
-,-,TRBJ2-2,TRBV20-1,TGCAGTGCTAGGGCCCACTCACCGAACACCGGGGAGCTGTTTTTT,CSARAHSPNTGELFF
-,few,TRBJ1-6,TRBV7-3,TGTGCCAGCAGCTTAGGGGGGAGCGTCTCACCCCTCCACTTT,CASSLGGSVSPLHF
-,few,TRBJ2-2,TRBV18,TGTGCCAGCTCACCAGAAGGCTATGCTACCGGGGAGCTGTTTTTT,CASSPEGYATGELFF
-,-,TRBJ2-2,TRBV5-1,TGCGCCAGCAGCTTAATGCATAGCGGTAACACCGGGGAGCTGTTTTTT,CASSLMHSGNTGELFF